This T cell receptor (beta chain) was obtained from a study of glioma-infiltrating T cells after dendritic cell vaccination. The CDR3 has 16 residues. J lost 4 bases, V lost 2 bases, and 4 bases had no gene match. CDR1 is LNHDA and CDR2 is SQIVND in the germline V gene (reference sequence). The table came from immunoSEQ multiplex PCR; TCRdb's copy has only in-frame clones and leaves some out. The sample holds roughly 82,000 clones, about 87% seen once. This TCR was recovered from a human donor with glioblastoma. The starting material was blood, obtained before dendritic cell vaccination. The chain joins TRBV19 to TRBJ2-3, with TRBD2 identical over 12 bases. The CDR3 sequence: CASSILAGGPADTQYF. The DNA of the CDR3 is TGTGCCAGTAGTATACTAGCGGGGGGGCCGGCAGATACGCAGTATTTT.